Each of the 15 T cell receptor beta chains below was sequenced from the same sample in a study of blood T cell repertoires in COVID-19. Using immunoSEQ multiplex PCR, the repertoire was profiled, and TCRdb retains in-frame clones only, with some absent. The sample has nearly 45,000 clones; about 85% are singletons. Sequences were obtained from peripheral blood. The receptors shown here come from a woman older than 75 with acute or convalescent COVID-19.

The V gene is TRBV28, the J gene TRBJ1-5; D gene unclear. This CDR3 has 15 residues. Per the germline V gene, CDR1 is MDHEN and CDR2 is SYDVKM. V lost 7 bases, J lost 6 bases, and 19 bases lay in between. Written as DNA, the CDR3 is TGTGCCAGCATCTCGGGAACCGGATCGGGTCAGCCCCAGCATTTT. This gives the protein CASISGTGSGQPQHF.

A single count supports this clone. The J gene is TRBJ1-5, the V gene TRBV21-1; no DNA check was done on the table's D call, TRBD1. TRBV21-1 counts as a pseudogene. The CDR3 contains 16 residues. The CDR3 region is CASSKVEGGCNQPQHF. CDR3 nucleotides: TGTGCCAGCAGCAAAGTGGAAGGGGGCTGCAATCAGCCCCAGCATTTT.

This chain joins TRBV3-1 (or the pseudogene TRBV3-2) and TRBJ1-6; possibly TRBD1 for D (6 bases). This CDR3 spans 15 amino acids. Germline CDR1 is LGHDT and CDR2 is YNNKEL (reference sequence). Trimming stripped 4 bases from V and 6 bases from J, with 13 bases between. CDR3 loop: CASSRAGTPNSPLHF. For the CDR3, the DNA is TGTGCCAGCAGCCGGGCCGGGACACCTAATTCACCCCTCCACTTT.

The CDR3, as DNA: TGCAGCGTTGCGGGGGATTCCCTGTCGAGCTCCTACGAGCAGTACTTC. This translates into CSVAGDSLSSSYEQYF. The rearrangement uses TRBV29-1 and TRBJ2-7, with D maybe TRBD2 (6 bases). The CDR3 totals 16 residues. CDR1 is SQVTM and CDR2 is ANQGSEA in the germline V gene. V gave up 4 bases and J gave up 0 bases, with 19 bases separating them.

The DNA for the CDR3 is TGTGCCATCAGTCCTCTGGGAGGGACATACAATGAGCAGTTCTTC. Its protein is CAISPLGGTYNEQFF. The chain couples TRBV10-3 to TRBJ2-1; D perhaps matches TRBD2 (7 bases). Trimming stripped 5 bases from V and 4 bases from J, with 15 bases between. Germline CDR1 is ENHRY and CDR2 is SYGVKD. This CDR3 spans 15 amino acids.

The chain has TRBV5-5 and TRBJ2-4, with 7 bases that match TRBD1. CDR1 and CDR2 from the germline V gene are SGHKS and YYEKEE (reference sequence). The CDR3 is made up of 14 amino acids. V trimming: 2 bases; J trimming: 15 bases; junction bases outside the gene matches: 14. In DNA form, the CDR3 reads TGTGCCAGCAGCTTAGATCAGGGGGAAGGGCGGAGGTACTTC. Amino acids: CASSLDQGEGRRYF.

The chain carries TRBV11-2 and TRBJ2-7, with TRBD2 matching 12 bases. This CDR3 contains 14 residues. After removal of 7 bases from V and 5 bases from J, the junction contained 6 bases not matched to a gene. The V gene's germline CDR1 is SGHAT and CDR2 FQNNGV. The CDR3 spells CASNQLAGGDEQYF. The CDR3 DNA sequence: TGTGCCAGCAACCAACTAGCGGGAGGCGACGAGCAGTACTTC.

Here the CDR3 reads CASSSPGSNGNQPQHF. In nucleotides, the CDR3 is TGTGCCAGCAGTTCCCCAGGCTCCAATGGCAATCAGCCCCAGCATTTT. This chain uses TRBV28 with TRBJ1-5; D is uncertain. CDR3 length: 16 residues. Germline V gene sequence: CDR1 MDHEN, CDR2 SYDVKM. Between the trimmed V and J ends, which lost 4 bases and 2 bases, there was a span of 15 bases.

This clone was picked up a small number of times. The V gene is TRBV6-5, the J gene TRBJ1-5; TRBD1 matches at 7 bases. This CDR3 is 15 amino acids long. Germline CDR1 reads MNHEY; CDR2 reads SVGAGI. The V gene end was trimmed by 7 bases and the J gene end by 3 bases; junction bases not matched to a gene: 9. DNA of the CDR3: TGTGCCAGCAAAATCGACAGGGTTCCCAATCAGCCCCAGCATTTT. Encoded protein: CASKIDRVPNQPQHF.

This sequence joins TRBV28 and TRBJ1-6, with 7 bases matching TRBD1. This CDR3 has 14 amino acids. Trimming at V came to 6 bases and at J to 7 bases, leaving 6 bases not matched to a gene. The V gene's germline CDR1 is MDHEN and CDR2 SYDVKM. In nucleotides, the CDR3 is TGTGCCAGCAGAAGGACAGGATCGAATTCACCCCTCCACTTT. Translation gives CASRRTGSNSPLHF.

The V gene is TRBV2, the J gene TRBJ1-4; 10 bases map to TRBD1. The germline gives CDR1 SNHLY, CDR2 FYNNEI. The CDR3 consists of 14 residues. Unmatched junction bases numbered 3, after V lost 3 bases and J lost 8 bases. The CDR3 loop reads CASSDGTGEEKLFF. CDR3 DNA: TGTGCCAGCAGTGACGGGACAGGGGAGGAAAAACTGTTTTTT. The full variable domain, with the rest looked up from reference TRBV2 and TRBJ1-4, is EPEVTQTPSHQVTQMGQEVILRCVPISNHLYFYWYRQILGQKVEFLVSFYNNEISEKSEIFDDQFSVERPDGSNFTLKIRSTKLEDSAMYFCASSDGTGEEKLFFGSGTQLSVL.

The chain combines TRBV30 with TRBJ2-7, with a possible D match to TRBD2 (6 bases). Deletions cut 5 bases from V and 6 bases from J, with 17 bases between. The CDR3 consists of 13 residues. The germline V gene has CDR1 GTSNPN and CDR2 SVGIG (reference sequence). CDR3 sequence: CAWWRVPPGEQYF. CDR3 bases: TGTGCCTGGTGGAGGGTTCCGCCGGGCGAGCAGTACTTC.

This clone was seen a few times. The genes are TRBV3-1 (or the pseudogene TRBV3-2) and TRBJ1-2; D is possibly TRBD1 (5 bases). This CDR3 spans 15 amino acids. Germline CDR1 is LGHDT and CDR2 is YNNKEL (reference sequence). Deletions cut 3 bases from V and 0 bases from J, with 11 bases between. The CDR3 sequence: CASSQTGGSNYGYTF. Written as DNA, the CDR3 is TGTGCCAGCAGCCAGACCGGGGGTTCTAACTATGGCTACACCTTC.

The J gene is TRBJ2-7, the V gene TRBV11-2; 8 nucleotides match TRBD2. This CDR3 comprises 13 residues. Germline-derived CDR1 and CDR2 are SGHAT and FQNNGV. The junction had 0 bases not matched to a gene; V was cut back by 1 base and J by 4 bases. DNA for the CDR3: TGTGCCAGCAGCTTAGGCGGGGGGTACGAGCAGTACTTC. Its translation: CASSLGGGYEQYF.

The gene calls are TRBV7-2 and TRBJ1-1; D perhaps matches TRBD1 (5 bases). V was pared by 5 bases and J by 1 base, with 17 bases between. The germline gives CDR1 SGHTA, CDR2 FQGNSA. The CDR3 loop spans 16 amino acids. CDR3 in amino acids: CASSVRVGRGNTEAFF. DNA of the CDR3: TGTGCCAGCAGCGTCAGGGTAGGGCGCGGGAACACTGAAGCTTTCTTT.